Following are 30 T cell receptor beta chains from one sample sequenced in a study of cytomegalovirus exposure and HLA in healthy donors. The protocol was immunoSEQ multiplex PCR, while the TCRdb copy is restricted to in-frame clones and leaves out a portion. The sample shows tens of thousands of clones, approximately 88% of them seen only once. The specimen sequenced was PBMCs. The source of these receptors is a woman between 18 and 30 years old in good health and CMV-seropositive.

The rearrangement joins TRBV19 to TRBJ1-4, with a possible D match to TRBD1 (5 bases). The V gene's germline CDR1 is LNHDA and CDR2 SQIVND (reference sequence). The CDR3 totals 15 residues. V was pared by 3 bases and J by 7 bases, with 15 bases between. CDR3 residues: CASSIPAGYFEKLFF. The CDR3 nucleotides read TGTGCCAGTAGTATCCCCGCAGGGTACTTTGAAAAACTGTTTTTT.

The chain has TRBV21-1 and TRBJ1-6; the table gives TRBD1 as D, unverified against the DNA. TRBV21-1 is noted as a pseudogene. The CDR3 sequence is 16 residues long. CDR3 coding DNA: TGTGCCAGCAGCAAAGCGGACGCAGGGGAGAATTCACCCCTCCACTTT. Translation gives CASSKADAGENSPLHF.

This clone was detected a few times. The chain has TRBV10-1 and TRBJ2-1; 8 positions match TRBD2. Per the germline V gene, CDR1 is WNHNN and CDR2 is SYGVQD (reference sequence). Trimming cost V 3 bases and J 4 bases; bases outside gene matches: 5. The CDR3 is made up of 15 amino acids. The CDR3 nucleotides are TGCGCCAGCAGTGACGGGTCTAGCGGGTACAATGAGCAGTTCTTC. Residues: CASSDGSSGYNEQFF.

The chain recombines TRBV2 with TRBJ1-2, with D perhaps matching TRBD1 (6 bases). V lost 8 bases to trimming and J lost 4 bases, with 17 bases between them. The germline V gene has CDR1 SNHLY and CDR2 FYNNEI. This CDR3 has 14 residues. The CDR3 DNA sequence: TGTGCCAGCCGGACATTCCAGGGGACCTATGGCTACACCTTC. Protein product: CASRTFQGTYGYTF.

This clone was observed once. V usage is TRBV10-2 and J usage is TRBJ2-7; TRBD1 might be the D (6 bases). V dropped 2 bases and J dropped 6 bases, with 11 bases sitting between them. This CDR3 has 13 residues. The germline gives CDR1 WSHSY, CDR2 SAAADI. CDR3 DNA: TGCGCCAGCAGTGAGACAGGGCTCTCCGAGCAGTACTTC. Translated: CASSETGLSEQYF.

This clone was seen only once. The V gene is TRBV30, the J gene TRBJ2-4; 7 nucleotides agree with TRBD2. The V gene's germline CDR1 is GTSNPN and CDR2 SVGIG (reference sequence). V was pared by 4 bases and J by 0 bases, with 9 bases of the junction left unmatched. The CDR3 covers 16 residues. CDR3: CAWTHLLAGAKNIQYF. CDR3 coding DNA: TGTGCCTGGACCCACTTGTTAGCGGGAGCCAAAAACATTCAGTACTTC.

J is TRBJ1-1 and V is TRBV19; TRBD1 might be the D (6 bases). There are 14 residues in the CDR3. Trimming took off 5 bases at V and 4 bases at J, with 14 bases between the two ends. CDR1 and CDR2 from the germline V gene are LNHDA and SQIVND (reference sequence). The CDR3 sequence: CASSFSGTPTEAFF. The CDR3 coding sequence is TGTGCCAGTAGTTTCTCGGGGACACCCACTGAAGCTTTCTTT. The full variable domain, rest sourced from reference TRBV19 and TRBJ1-1, is DGGITQSPKYLFRKEGQNVTLSCEQNLNHDAMYWYRQDPGQGLRLIYYSQIVNDFQKGDIAEGYSVSREKKESFPLTVTSAQKNPTAFYLCASSFSGTPTEAFFGQGTRLTVV.

The gene calls are TRBV7-2 and TRBJ1-4; 7 nucleotides match TRBD1. The CDR3 consists of 16 residues. J was trimmed by 0 bases and V by 3 bases; bases with no gene match: 4. The V gene's germline CDR1 is SGHTA and CDR2 FQGNSA. Written as DNA, the CDR3 is TGTGCCAGCAGCTTGGCCGGGACAGCAACTAATGAAAAACTGTTTTTT. This gives the protein CASSLAGTATNEKLFF.

V usage is TRBV5-6 and J usage is TRBJ1-2; D is perhaps TRBD1 (5 bases). Trimming removed 4 bases at V and 1 base at J, with 11 bases between. Germline CDR1 SGHDT, CDR2 YYEEEE. The CDR3 is 14 amino acids. The CDR3 loop is CASSPFDSNYGYTF. The CDR3 DNA reads TGTGCCAGCAGCCCATTTGACAGTAACTATGGCTACACCTTC.

The CDR3 loop reads CASSPPEKRGELFF. The CDR3 DNA follows: TGTGCCAGCAGTCCCCCCGAAAAGAGGGGGGAGCTGTTTTTT. The chain is built from TRBV28 and TRBJ2-2; D is unclear. This CDR3 is built from 14 residues. Germline V lookup: CDR1 MDHEN, CDR2 SYDVKM. Trimming took off 5 bases at V and 8 bases at J, with 15 bases between the two ends.

The chain couples TRBV4-3 to TRBJ1-6; D is perhaps TRBD1 (6 bases). With 1 base removed from V and 6 bases from J, the gap between germline ends came to 10 bases. Germline assignment: CDR1 LGHNA and CDR2 YSLEER. The CDR3 is 15 residues long. CDR3 sequence (DNA): TGCGCCAGCAGCCAAGCTCGGACAGTTAATTCACCCCTCCACTTT. Translated, it gives CASSQARTVNSPLHF.

This chain joins TRBV10-3 and TRBJ1-4; 8 bases map to TRBD1. The CDR3 sequence is 15 residues long. Germline CDR1 reads ENHRY; CDR2 reads SYGVKD. J was trimmed by 8 bases and V by 3 bases; bases with no gene match: 8. The CDR3 is CAISDPGQGMEKLFF. In DNA form, the CDR3 reads TGTGCCATCAGTGATCCCGGACAGGGTATGGAAAAACTGTTTTTT.

The gene calls are TRBV11-2 and TRBJ1-2; a weak D match, TRBD1 (6 bases). Germline CDR1 reads SGHAT; CDR2 reads FQNNGV. This CDR3 region has 15 residues. V was clipped by 5 bases and J by 5 bases, with 18 bases between them. The CDR3 DNA is TGTGCCAGCAGCACACAAGGGGGGGAGGGTTATGGCTACACCTTC. This encodes CASSTQGGEGYGYTF.

The chain is built from TRBV6-5 and TRBJ1-6; 7 bases are shared with TRBD1. The CDR3 consists of 14 residues. After removal of 6 bases from V and 11 bases from J, the junction contained 10 bases not matched to a gene. Germline-derived CDR1 and CDR2 are MNHEY and SVGAGI. The CDR3 region has the DNA TGTGCCAGCAGAACCGGGACAGAGGGGACACCCCTCCACTTT. This sequence encodes CASRTGTEGTPLHF.

The rearrangement links TRBV28 to TRBJ1-4; 8 bases map to TRBD1. This CDR3 is 14 amino acids long. Unmatched junction bases numbered 5, after V lost 4 bases and J lost 7 bases. CDR1 is MDHEN, CDR2 SYDVKM, per germline. The CDR3 spells CASSSGGLTEKLFF. CDR3 DNA: TGTGCCAGCAGTTCAGGGGGCTTGACTGAAAAACTGTTTTTT.

There are a few counts of this clone. The V call is TRBV5-1, the J call TRBJ1-2; possibly TRBD1 for D (5 bases). The V end was cut by 0 bases, the J end by 8 bases, with 11 bases between. Germline assignment: CDR1 SGHRS and CDR2 YFSETQ. The length of the CDR3 is 13 residues. The CDR3 protein is CASSLEGTSGYTF. In DNA form, the CDR3 reads TGCGCCAGCAGCTTGGAGGGGACTTCAGGCTACACCTTC.

The rearrangement joins TRBV9 to TRBJ2-1, with 7 bases aligning to TRBD2. CDR1 and CDR2 from the germline V gene are SGDLS and YYNGEE. After removal of 5 bases from V and 3 bases from J, the junction contained 11 bases not matched to a gene. This CDR3 region has 16 residues. CDR3 sequence (DNA): TGTGCCAGCAGTCTCACTGGGGACTACTTCTACAATGAGCAGTTCTTC. Amino acids: CASSLTGDYFYNEQFF.

This clone was seen only once. The chain is built from TRBV30 and TRBJ2-7; 7 bases agree with TRBD1. CDR3 size: 13 residues. The trim removed 2 bases at V and 3 bases at J, leaving 4 bases unmatched. Germline V lookup: CDR1 GTSNPN, CDR2 SVGIG (reference sequence). The CDR3 region has the DNA TGTGCCTGGAGTTTTGGGACAGACTACGAGCAGTACTTC. Translation: CAWSFGTDYEQYF. Variable domain in full (rest from reference TRBV30 and TRBJ2-7): SQTIHQWPATLVQPVGSPLSLECTVEGTSNPNLYWYRQAAGRGLQLLFYSVGIGQISSEVPQNLSASRPQDRQFILSSKKLLLSDSGFYLCAWSFGTDYEQYFGPGTRLTVT.

The rearrangement joins TRBV5-8 to TRBJ2-2, with a possible D match to TRBD1 (6 bases). CDR1 and CDR2 from the germline V gene are SGHTS and YDEGEE. The CDR3 spans 14 residues. The ends were cut back, 3 bases at V and 5 bases at J, with 11 bases in the middle. DNA for the CDR3: TGTGCCAGCAGCTGGGAAGACAGGACCGGGGAGCTGTTTTTT. Amino acid sequence: CASSWEDRTGELFF.

The CDR3 coding sequence is TGTGCCAGCAGCTTTCGGAGTAAGGCCTATAATTCACCCCTCCACTTT. It specifies CASSFRSKAYNSPLHF. This chain uses TRBV7-9 with TRBJ1-6; no clear D gene. The V gene's germline CDR1 is SEHNR and CDR2 FQNEAQ (reference sequence). Trimming left V 3 bases short and J 2 bases short, with 11 bases between. CDR3 size: 16 residues.

V and J are TRBV10-1 and TRBJ1-3; D is undetermined. V gave up 8 bases and J gave up 3 bases, with 11 bases separating them. Germline assignment: CDR1 WNHNN and CDR2 SYGVQD (reference sequence). This CDR3 contains 13 residues. The CDR3 is CASSPGGGNTIYF. CDR3 bases: TGCGCCAGCTCCCCAGGAGGTGGAAACACCATATATTTT.

The chain has TRBV19 and TRBJ2-7; TRBD1 aligns across 8 bases. The germline CDR1 and CDR2 sequences are LNHDA and SQIVND (reference sequence). J was trimmed by 5 bases and V by 9 bases; bases with no gene match: 12. There are 14 residues in the CDR3. DNA of the CDR3: TGTGCCAGCCGGAGCAGGGGGCTTCGGGACGAGCAGTACTTC. Translation: CASRSRGLRDEQYF.

This chain joins TRBV4-3 and TRBJ1-1; a possible D gene is TRBD1 (6 bases). Trimming stripped 1 base from V and 4 bases from J, with 13 bases between. This CDR3 has 15 amino acids. Germline CDR1 LGHNA, CDR2 YSLEER. The CDR3 loop reads CASSQGLDSGTEAFF. The CDR3 region has the DNA TGCGCCAGCAGCCAAGGGTTGGACAGCGGCACTGAAGCTTTCTTT.

This clone was observed once. V and J are TRBV6-5 and TRBJ1-1; 7 nucleotides agree with TRBD1. CDR1 and CDR2 from the germline V gene are MNHEY and SVGAGI. V lost 2 bases and J lost 4; bases outside the gene matches: 1. CDR3 length: 13 amino acids. CDR3 sequence: CASSYNRGTEAFF. The CDR3 DNA follows: TGTGCCAGCAGTTACAACAGGGGCACTGAAGCTTTCTTT.

This rearrangement joins TRBV10-3 to TRBJ2-7; D is possibly TRBD2 (5 bases). Germline CDR1 and CDR2: ENHRY and SYGVKD. The CDR3 has 13 amino acids. V lost 3 bases and J 3 bases, leaving 9 bases between the germline ends. CDR3 in DNA: TGTGCCATCAGTGATATCCGGGACTACGAGCAGTACTTC. This codes for CAISDIRDYEQYF.

The chain employs TRBV28 and TRBJ1-5; TRBD1 is a possible D gene (6 bases). The CDR3 consists of 15 residues. Trimming stripped 2 bases from V and 0 bases from J, with 8 bases between. Germline values: CDR1 MDHEN, CDR2 SYDVKM. The CDR3: CASSLRTASNQPQHF. The CDR3 DNA sequence: TGTGCCAGCAGTTTAAGGACAGCTAGCAATCAGCCCCAGCATTTT. Using reference TRBV28 and TRBJ1-5 for the parts outside the CDR3, the full variable domain is DVKVTQSSRYLVKRTGEKVFLECVQDMDHENMFWYRQDPGLGLRLIYFSYDVKMKEKGDIPEGYSVSREKKERFSLILESASTNQTSMYLCASSLRTASNQPQHFGDGTRLSIL.

The chain carries TRBV10-1 and TRBJ2-3, with a weak D call TRBD2 (5 bases). Trimming cost V 3 bases and J 3 bases, with 10 bases left between them. The CDR3 totals 14 residues. Per germline, CDR1 WNHNN and CDR2 SYGVQD (reference sequence). The CDR3 nucleotides are TGCGCCAGCAGTGACGGCCAGCGGACAGATACGCAGTATTTT. Residues: CASSDGQRTDTQYF.

V usage is TRBV5-1 and J usage is TRBJ2-3, with 9 bases that match TRBD1. CDR1 is SGHRS, CDR2 YFSETQ, per germline. The CDR3 runs to 16 residues. Trimming removed 4 bases from V and 1 base from J; junction bases left unmatched: 7. The CDR3 is CASSSLWTGGTDTQYF. The CDR3 bases are TGCGCCAGCAGCAGCCTATGGACAGGGGGCACAGATACGCAGTATTTT. The full variable domain, rest sourced from reference TRBV5-1 and TRBJ2-3, is KAGVTQTPRYLIKTRGQQVTLSCSPISGHRSVSWYQQTPGQGLQFLFEYFSETQRNKGNFPGRFSGRQFSNSRSEMNVSTLELGDSALYLCASSSLWTGGTDTQYFGPGTRLTVL.

This clone was found a few times. This chain connects TRBV10-3 to TRBJ1-5, with a weak D call TRBD1 (5 bases). V was trimmed by 6 bases and J by 7 bases, leaving 16 bases between them. Looked up from germline, CDR1 is ENHRY and CDR2 is SYGVKD. This CDR3 is built from 14 residues. CDR3 coding DNA: TGTGCCATCAGCCGTCAGGCAGGGTTCCAGCCCCAGCATTTT. This translates into CAISRQAGFQPQHF.

This chain uses TRBV29-1 with TRBJ2-7; a weak D match, TRBD1 (6 bases). Deletions cut 3 bases from V and 3 bases from J, with 18 bases between. This CDR3 has 15 amino acids. Germline CDR1 SQVTM, CDR2 ANQGSEA. The DNA of the CDR3 is TGCAGCGTTGATGGGGGACACCCGAACTACTACGAGCAGTACTTC. Its protein is CSVDGGHPNYYEQYF.